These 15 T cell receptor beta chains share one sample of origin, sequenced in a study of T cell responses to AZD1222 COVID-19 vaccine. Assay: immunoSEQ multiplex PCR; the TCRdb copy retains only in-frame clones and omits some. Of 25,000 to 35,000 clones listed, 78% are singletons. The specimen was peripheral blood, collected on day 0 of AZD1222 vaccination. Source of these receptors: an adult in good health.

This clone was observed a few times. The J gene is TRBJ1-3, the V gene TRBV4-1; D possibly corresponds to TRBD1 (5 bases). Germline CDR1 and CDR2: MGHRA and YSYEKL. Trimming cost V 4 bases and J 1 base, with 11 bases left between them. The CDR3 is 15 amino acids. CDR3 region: CASSPLGGSGNTIYF. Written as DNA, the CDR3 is TGCGCCAGCAGCCCCCTGGGGGGATCTGGAAACACCATATATTTT.

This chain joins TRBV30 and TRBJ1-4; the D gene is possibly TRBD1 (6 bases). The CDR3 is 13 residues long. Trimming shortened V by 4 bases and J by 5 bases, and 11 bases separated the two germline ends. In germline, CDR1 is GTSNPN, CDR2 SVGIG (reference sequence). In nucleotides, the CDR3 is TGTGCCTGGATCGACAGGTCGAATGAAAAACTGTTTTTT. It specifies CAWIDRSNEKLFF. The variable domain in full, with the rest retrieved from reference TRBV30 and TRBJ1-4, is SQTIHQWPATLVQPVGSPLSLECTVEGTSNPNLYWYRQAAGRGLQLLFYSVGIGQISSEVPQNLSASRPQDRQFILSSKKLLLSDSGFYLCAWIDRSNEKLFFGSGTQLSVL.

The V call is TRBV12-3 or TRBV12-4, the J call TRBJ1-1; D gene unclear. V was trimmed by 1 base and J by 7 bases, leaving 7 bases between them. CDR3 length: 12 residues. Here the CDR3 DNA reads TGTGCCAGCAGTTTAGTCGGGTTTGAAGCTTTCTTT. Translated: CASSLVGFEAFF.

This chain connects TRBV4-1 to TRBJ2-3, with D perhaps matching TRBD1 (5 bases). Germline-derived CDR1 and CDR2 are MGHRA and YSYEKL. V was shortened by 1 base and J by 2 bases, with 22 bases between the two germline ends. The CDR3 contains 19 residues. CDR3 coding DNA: TGCGCCAGCAGCCAAGCCCAGGGTCGGGCAAAGTCTAACACAGATACGCAGTATTTT. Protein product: CASSQAQGRAKSNTDTQYF.

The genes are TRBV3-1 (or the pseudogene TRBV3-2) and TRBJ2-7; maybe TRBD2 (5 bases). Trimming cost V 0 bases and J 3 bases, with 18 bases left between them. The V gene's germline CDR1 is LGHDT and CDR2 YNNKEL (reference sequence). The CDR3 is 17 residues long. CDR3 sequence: CASSQEARRAGIYEQYV. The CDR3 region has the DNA TGTGCCAGCAGCCAAGAGGCAAGAAGAGCCGGGATCTACGAGCAGTACGTC.

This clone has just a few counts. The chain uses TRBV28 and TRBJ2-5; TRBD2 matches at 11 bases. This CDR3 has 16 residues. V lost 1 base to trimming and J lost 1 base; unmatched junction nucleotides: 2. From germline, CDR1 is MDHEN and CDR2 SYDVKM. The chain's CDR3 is CASSLLTSGIQETQYF. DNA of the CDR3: TGTGCCAGCAGTTTATTGACTAGCGGGATCCAAGAGACCCAGTACTTC.

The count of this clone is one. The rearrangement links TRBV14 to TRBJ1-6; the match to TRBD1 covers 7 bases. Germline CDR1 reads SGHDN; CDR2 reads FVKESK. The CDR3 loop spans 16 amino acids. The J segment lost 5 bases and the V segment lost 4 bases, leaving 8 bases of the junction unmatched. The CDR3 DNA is TGTGCCAGCAGCCGACAGGGTTTACGGGATAATTCACCCCTCCACTTT. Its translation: CASSRQGLRDNSPLHF.

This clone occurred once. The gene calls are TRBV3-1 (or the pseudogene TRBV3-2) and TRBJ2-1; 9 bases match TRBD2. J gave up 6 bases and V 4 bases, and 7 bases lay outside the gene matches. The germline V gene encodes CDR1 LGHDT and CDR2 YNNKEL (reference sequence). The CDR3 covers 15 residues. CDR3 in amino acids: CASSPVAGVRNEQFF. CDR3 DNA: TGTGCCAGCAGCCCTGTAGCGGGAGTCCGCAATGAGCAGTTCTTC.

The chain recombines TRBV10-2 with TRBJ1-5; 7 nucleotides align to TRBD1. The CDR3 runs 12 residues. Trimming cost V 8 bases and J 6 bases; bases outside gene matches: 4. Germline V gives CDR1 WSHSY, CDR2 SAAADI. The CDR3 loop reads CASQTGRQPQHF. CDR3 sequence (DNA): TGCGCCAGCCAGACAGGGCGTCAGCCCCAGCATTTT.

CDR3 region: CASSPGQGFVYTF. CDR3 DNA: TGTGCCAGCTCACCGGGGCAGGGATTTGTCTACACCTTC. The chain carries TRBV18 and TRBJ1-2; D is perhaps TRBD1 (5 bases). The V end lost 3 bases, the J end lost 10 bases, and 15 bases lay between the germline ends. The CDR3 runs 13 residues. From germline, CDR1 is KGHSH and CDR2 LQKENI.

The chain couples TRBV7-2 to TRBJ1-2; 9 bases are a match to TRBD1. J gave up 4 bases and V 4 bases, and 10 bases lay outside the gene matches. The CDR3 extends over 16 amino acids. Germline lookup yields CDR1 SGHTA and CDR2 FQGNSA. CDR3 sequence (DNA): TGTGCCAGCAGCTCCCGCCAAGGGGACAGGGCCTATGGCTACACCTTC. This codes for CASSSRQGDRAYGYTF.

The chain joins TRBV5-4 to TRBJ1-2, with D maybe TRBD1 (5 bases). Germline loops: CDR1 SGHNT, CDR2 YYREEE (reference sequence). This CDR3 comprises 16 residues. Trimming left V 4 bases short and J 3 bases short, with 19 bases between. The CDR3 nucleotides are TGTGCCAGCAGCCTCCCGGCGGGGGGTGGGGACTATGGCTACACCTTC. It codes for CASSLPAGGGDYGYTF. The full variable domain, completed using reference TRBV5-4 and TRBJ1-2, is ETGVTQSPTHLIKTRGQQVTLRCSSQSGHNTVSWYQQALGQGPQFIFQYYREEENGRGNFPPRFSGLQFPNYSSELNVNALELDDSALYLCASSLPAGGGDYGYTFGSGTRLTVV.

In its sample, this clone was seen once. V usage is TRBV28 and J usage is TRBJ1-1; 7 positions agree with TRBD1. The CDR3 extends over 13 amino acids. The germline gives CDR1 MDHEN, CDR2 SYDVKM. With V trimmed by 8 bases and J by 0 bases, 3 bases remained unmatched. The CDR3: CASWGTVNTEAFF. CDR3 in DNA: TGTGCCAGCTGGGGGACAGTGAACACTGAAGCTTTCTTT.

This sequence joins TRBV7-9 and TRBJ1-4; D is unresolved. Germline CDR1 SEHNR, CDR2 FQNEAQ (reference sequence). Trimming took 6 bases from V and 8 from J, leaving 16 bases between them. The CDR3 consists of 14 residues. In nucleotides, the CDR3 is TGTGCCAGCAGTAACATGGAAGTCGGCGAAAAACTGTTTTTT. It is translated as CASSNMEVGEKLFF.

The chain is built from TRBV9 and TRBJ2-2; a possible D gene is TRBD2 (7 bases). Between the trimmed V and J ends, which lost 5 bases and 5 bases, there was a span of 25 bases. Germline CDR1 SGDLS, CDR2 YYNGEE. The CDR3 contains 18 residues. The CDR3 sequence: CASREKGEGPTRTGELFF. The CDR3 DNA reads TGTGCCAGCAGAGAAAAGGGGGAGGGCCCTACCCGTACCGGGGAGCTGTTTTTT.